This TCR beta chain was recorded in a study of cytomegalovirus exposure and HLA in healthy donors. Study-wide context: The use of the same platform for the approximately 130 validation repertoires and the approximately 670 first-cohort repertoires was reported by a later analysis. Findings of the study overall: A classifier reportedly called cytomegalovirus status with high sensitivity and specificity. In vitro checks showed that three CMV-associated chains really do target CMV antigens.

In the case of this clone: Its matching antigen is unknown.

Only in-frame clones appear in the TCRdb table, and some are missing; sequencing was by immunoSEQ multiplex PCR. The data show approximately 140,000 clones, just over 85% seen once. The V gene lost 7 bases and the J gene lost 0 bases, with 24 bases spanning the gap. CDR1 is LNHDA and CDR2 is SQIVND in the germline V gene (reference sequence). This CDR3 contains 18 residues. The sample taken for sequencing was PBMCs. The chain recombines TRBV19 with TRBJ1-1; D not resolved. This TCR was recovered from a woman younger than 35 in good health and CMV-seropositive. Here the CDR3 reads CASNSEVEEYPMNTEAFF. DNA of the CDR3: TGTGCCAGTAATTCTGAGGTTGAGGAGTACCCCATGAACACTGAAGCTTTCTTT. Full variable domain (outside the CDR3, taken from reference TRBV19 and TRBJ1-1): DGGITQSPKYLFRKEGQNVTLSCEQNLNHDAMYWYRQDPGQGLRLIYYSQIVNDFQKGDIAEGYSVSREKKESFPLTVTSAQKNPTAFYLCASNSEVEEYPMNTEAFFGQGTRLTVV.